Listed here is a single T cell receptor (beta chain). Antigen unknown. Expressed TCRB transcripts were sequenced, since all the RNA that had been isolated was reverse transcribed. Sequencing was performed with immunoSEQ multiplex PCR; in TCRdb, only in-frame clones are kept and a portion is missing. The sample consists of 400,000 or so clones, 9.5% to 10% of them appearing once. This sample is part of a study of beta chain features in type 1 diabetes. Study-level results: Among all four CD4+ subsets, Type 1 diabetes patients had TCRB CDR3s that were moderately but significantly shorter. Amplification by PCR could prefer shorter templates, with the same effect in patients and controls.

Germline values: CDR1 SGHVS, CDR2 FNYEAQ. This CDR3 has 12 residues. J lost 4 bases, V lost 11 bases, and 3 bases had no gene match. The genes are TRBV7-6 and TRBJ2-2, with 8 bases lining up with TRBD1. This clonotype was sampled from a man aged 25 to 45 with type 1 diabetes. Sequenced input: central memory CD4+ T cells from blood. CDR3 DNA sequence: TGTGCCGTAGACAGGGGCACCGGGGAGCTGTTTTTT. This translates into CAVDRGTGELFF.